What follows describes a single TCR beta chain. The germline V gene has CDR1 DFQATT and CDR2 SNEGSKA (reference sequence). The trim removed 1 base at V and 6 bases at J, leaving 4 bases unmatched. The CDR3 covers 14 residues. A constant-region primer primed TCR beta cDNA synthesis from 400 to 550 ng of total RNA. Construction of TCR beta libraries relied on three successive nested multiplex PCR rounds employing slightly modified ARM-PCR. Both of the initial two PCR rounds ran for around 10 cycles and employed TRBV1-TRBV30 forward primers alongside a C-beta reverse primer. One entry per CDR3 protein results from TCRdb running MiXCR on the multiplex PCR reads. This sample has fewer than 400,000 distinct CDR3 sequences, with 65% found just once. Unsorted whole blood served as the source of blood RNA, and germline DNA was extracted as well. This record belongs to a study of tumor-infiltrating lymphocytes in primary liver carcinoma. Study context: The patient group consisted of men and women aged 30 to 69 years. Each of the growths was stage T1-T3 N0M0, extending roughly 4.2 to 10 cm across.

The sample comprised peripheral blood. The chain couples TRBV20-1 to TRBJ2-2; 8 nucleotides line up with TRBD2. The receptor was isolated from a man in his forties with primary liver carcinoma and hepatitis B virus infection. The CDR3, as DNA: TGCAGTGCTAGAGCGTCTAGCGGGCCCGGGGAGCTGTTTTTT. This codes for CSARASSGPGELFF.